Listed below are T cell receptor beta chains from one sample, sequenced in a study of CD8 T cells in ankylosing spondylitis. TCRdb itself ran the 5' RACE reads through MiXCR, one entry per CDR3 protein. This table holds a few hundred thousand distinct CDR3 sequences, approximately 10% found once. Material: blood, either unsorted or a sorted T cell fraction (not recorded which). These TCRs come from a male donor with ankylosing spondylitis or in good health (not recorded which). Each CDR3 is given with its conserved first and last residue. A D gene is named only where the DNA matches it firmly. Clone size, where shown, is once, few, many, or a class for clones that have expanded.

>TRBD1|TRBJ2-5|many|TRBV24-1|15
CATSDIRDSQETQYF
TGTGCCACCAGTGATATCCGGGACAGTCAAGAGACCCAGTACTTC
>TRBD2|TRBJ2-2|.|TRBV6-1|13
CATTVRGTGELFF
TGTGCCACCACGGTGCGGGGGACCGGGGAGCTGTTTTTT
>.|TRBJ2-3|many|TRBV5-1|16
CASSFLAGSGADTQYF
TGCGCCAGCAGCTTTTTAGCAGGGTCCGGCGCAGATACGCAGTATTTT
>TRBD1|TRBJ2-3|few|TRBV7-9|15
CASSPWTGGEDTQYF
TGTGCCAGCAGCCCATGGACAGGGGGAGAAGATACGCAGTATTTT
>.|TRBJ2-1|.|TRBV28|12
CASSLLVGLQFF
TGTGCCAGCAGTTTATTGGTGGGATTGCAGTTCTTC
>.|TRBJ1-5|many|TRBV7-2|13
CASSLAYNQPQHF
TGTGCCAGCAGCTTAGCTTATAATCAGCCCCAGCATTTT
>TRBD2|TRBJ2-1|many|TRBV29-1|14
CSVEPGLASNEQFF
TGCAGCGTCGAGCCGGGACTAGCATCCAATGAGCAGTTCTTC
>TRBD1|TRBJ2-3|.|TRBV12-3/TRBV12-4|14
CASSSYRGPDTQYF
TGTGCCAGCAGTTCCTACAGGGGGCCGGATACGCAGTATTTT
>TRBD2|TRBJ2-5|many|TRBV5-1|14
CASSIAGGGETQYF
TGCGCCAGCAGCATAGCGGGGGGAGGAGAGACCCAGTACTTC
>.|TRBJ2-1|.|TRBV28|16
CASSLLPGRSYNEQFF
TGTGCCAGCAGTTTACTCCCGGGAAGATCCTACAATGAGCAGTTCTTC
>TRBD1|TRBJ1-4|many|TRBV12-3/TRBV12-4|13
CASSISDRVKLFF
TGTGCCAGCAGTATTTCCGACAGGGTCAAACTGTTTTTT
>.|TRBJ1-1|many|TRBV29-1|12
CSVEDDGSEAFF
TGCAGCGTTGAAGATGACGGCTCTGAAGCTTTCTTT
>.|TRBJ1-4|.|TRBV3-1|13
CASSPNAVEKLFF
TGTGCCAGCAGCCCCAATGCGGTGGAAAAACTGTTTTTT
>.|TRBJ2-6|many|TRBV5-1|15
CASSPGGAGANVLTF
TGCGCCAGCAGCCCCGGAGGGGCTGGGGCCAACGTCCTGACTTTC
>TRBD1|TRBJ1-1|many|TRBV19|18
CASSILSIGTEQNTEAFF
TGTGCCAGTAGTATCTTATCAATCGGGACAGAGCAGAACACTGAAGCTTTCTTT
>.|TRBJ2-3|many|TRBV5-1|15
CASSLDGLSTDTQYF
TGCGCCAGCAGCTTGGACGGACTTAGCACAGATACGCAGTATTTT
>.|TRBJ2-1|many|TRBV18|15
CASSPPQGLNNEQFF
TGTGCCAGCTCACCCCCCCAGGGATTAAACAATGAGCAGTTCTTC
>TRBD2|TRBJ2-2|many|TRBV20-1|15
CSARDQRGTTGELFF
TGCAGTGCTAGAGATCAGCGGGGAACCACCGGGGAGCTGTTTTTT
>.|TRBJ2-1|few|TRBV28|15
CASSLARRQENEQFF
TGTGCCAGCAGCCTCGCTAGGCGACAGGAGAATGAGCAGTTCTTC
>.|TRBJ2-3|many|TRBV7-2|15
CASSQEARATDTQYF
TGTGCCAGCAGTCAAGAGGCCAGGGCCACAGATACGCAGTATTTT
>TRBD2|TRBJ2-7|.|TRBV7-3|15
CASSLGLAGSNEQYF
TGTGCCAGCAGCTTGGGACTAGCGGGGTCTAACGAGCAGTACTTC
>.|TRBJ2-2|many|TRBV9|15
CASSVVPGNTGELFF
TGTGCCAGCAGCGTAGTTCCGGGGAACACCGGGGAGCTGTTTTTT
>.|TRBJ2-2|many|TRBV12-3/TRBV12-4|11
CASTFSGELFF
TGTGCCAGCACCTTCTCCGGGGAGCTGTTTTTT
>TRBD2|TRBJ2-3|many|TRBV11-2|15
CASSFSGTSTDTQYF
TGTGCCAGCAGCTTTAGCGGGACGAGCACAGATACGCAGTATTTT
>TRBD1|TRBJ2-4|.|TRBV28|17
CASSLSGTGVAKNIQYF
TGTGCCAGCAGTTTATCTGGGACAGGGGTGGCCAAAAACATTCAGTACTTC
>TRBD2|TRBJ2-2|few|TRBV20-1|16
CSASGLAGENTGELFF
TGCAGTGCTAGCGGTTTAGCGGGGGAAAACACCGGGGAGCTGTTTTTT
>TRBD1|TRBJ1-1|many|TRBV29-1|16
CSVPYADRGPLTEAFF
TGCAGCGTTCCCTACGCGGACAGGGGGCCTCTCACTGAAGCTTTCTTT
>.|TRBJ2-1|.|TRBV20-1|15
CSASIGTYSYNEQFF
TGCAGTGCTAGTATCGGGACATACTCCTACAATGAGCAGTTCTTC
>.|TRBJ1-2|many|TRBV20-1|13
CSPPGPGNYGYTF
TGCAGTCCTCCCGGGCCAGGGAACTATGGCTACACCTTC
>.|TRBJ2-5|many|TRBV24-1|15
CATSDDRQDQETQYF
TGTGCCACCAGTGACGACCGACAGGACCAAGAGACCCAGTACTTC
>TRBD2|TRBJ2-5|many|TRBV5-1|16
CASSLGLLAGKETQYF
TGCGCCAGCAGCTTGGGTTTACTAGCGGGTAAAGAGACCCAGTACTTC
>TRBD2|TRBJ2-3|many|TRBV7-2|16
CASSLSPSLAGGSQYF
TGTGCCAGCAGCTTATCTCCGTCACTAGCGGGGGGATCGCAGTATTTT
>.|TRBJ2-5|.|TRBV9|13
CASSVTVQETQYF
TGTGCCAGCAGCGTTACGGTCCAAGAGACCCAGTACTTC
>TRBD2|TRBJ2-1|many|TRBV28|14
CATQTSGGAFEQFF
TGTGCCACCCAGACTAGCGGGGGGGCATTTGAGCAGTTCTTC
>TRBD2|TRBJ2-5|few|TRBV4-2|18
CASSFGGTSGNAAETQYF
TGTGCCAGCAGTTTTGGAGGGACTAGCGGGAACGCCGCTGAGACCCAGTACTTC
>.|TRBJ2-1|.|TRBV7-6|15
CASSNAGGPRNEQFF
TGTGCCAGCAGTAACGCTGGCGGTCCCCGTAATGAGCAGTTCTTC
>.|TRBJ2-2|few|TRBV6-1|14
CASRAGPGTGELFF
TGTGCCTCTAGGGCAGGGCCGGGCACCGGGGAGCTGTTTTTT
>TRBD1|TRBJ2-1|many|TRBV5-1|16
CASSPPMDRASNEQFF
TGCGCCAGCAGCCCCCCGATGGACAGGGCGAGCAATGAGCAGTTCTTC
>TRBD1|TRBJ2-7|many|TRBV29-1|14
CSVGDRGPSYEQYF
TGCAGCGTTGGGGACAGGGGGCCTTCCTACGAGCAGTACTTC
>.|TRBJ2-3|many|TRBV3-1|13
CASSQTETDTQYF
TGTGCCAGCAGCCAGACGGAGACAGATACGCAGTATTTT
>.|TRBJ2-6|many|TRBV3-1|12
CASSQGANVLTF
TGTGCCAGCAGCCAAGGGGCCAACGTCCTGACTTTC
>.|TRBJ2-5|many|TRBV6-6|11
CASSGEETQYF
TGTGCCAGCAGTGGCGAAGAGACCCAGTACTTC
>TRBD2|TRBJ2-2|.|TRBV20-1|15
CSASSLAENTGELFF
TGCAGTGCTAGTAGTCTAGCGGAGAACACCGGGGAGCTGTTTTTT
>TRBD1|TRBJ2-7|.|TRBV5-6|15
CASRQDRGSTGEQYF
TGTGCCAGCAGACAGGACAGGGGTTCCACGGGGGAGCAGTACTTC